The sequence of this T cell receptor beta chain was determined in a study of blood T cells in healthy people across ages (dated by TCRdb to 2015 to 2017). Study-wide context: In model experiments, template switching captured about one uniquely barcoded TCR beta cDNA molecule for every two T cells. Using deep sequencing normalized with unique cDNA molecular identifiers, the study measured how TCR beta repertoire diversity changes with age. The donors were split into four age groups: young (average around 15 years), middle-aged (roughly 39), aged (approximately 60) and long-lived (approximately 80). To avoid experimental bias, donors of different ages were distributed randomly across sequencing lanes. Using the same blood draw, the study looked at two additional independent replicas of 1 million unique cDNA reads for two donors, one aged 18 to 30 and the other aged 80 or older.

Overall results and qualifications from the work: Compared with the aged group, the long-lived group had more naive CD4+ T cells, fewer expanded clones and increased TCR diversity, suggesting age selection. Estimates of total diversity from one million sequenced T cells were regarded as lower bounds and underestimates. Since profiling was done on bulk unsorted PBMCs, naive and antigen-experienced compartments could not be conclusively compared. As age increased, observed TCR beta diversity per million T cells dropped in a roughly linear way, and a significant reduction was already evident by age 40. The CMV infection status of donors was not known, potentially confounding age-related changes in expanded clonotypes. A strong correlation was found between observed TCR beta diversity and the percentage of naive T cells measured by flow cytometry.

This clonotype has at least ten counts. Its antigen is unknown. No base quality information exists; no much larger clone differs at one position. Systemically healthy Caucasian individuals from Russia, about 38 in total and aged 6 to 90 years, were included as donors. Around 10 milliliters of peripheral blood were collected from each donor into EDTA-treated Vacutainer tubes. Ficoll-Paque density-gradient centrifugation was used to isolate PBMCs, with at least 6.5 million per sample. Total RNA was extracted from PBMCs with Trizol reagent, with at least 6 micrograms obtained per sample. The percentages of naive CD45RAhigh/CD27high T cells were determined by flow cytometry on a PBMC aliquot from every donor. The library relied on 5' RACE. A second PCR of 7 to 11 cycles was performed with a sample-barcoded 5' primer and a J-beta primer mix. A template-switch 5' adaptor carrying 12 random nucleotides introduced a unique molecular identifier onto each TCR beta cDNA molecule. Each sample yielded at least 2.5 million CDR3-containing paired-end reads. The Mint cDNA synthesis kit, primed by a TRBC-specific oligonucleotide, was used to synthesize first-strand cDNA from all RNA. Following uracil-DNA glycosylase treatment, all cDNA underwent a first 18-cycle PCR with the universal primers M1SS and BC2_uni_R. As for the authors' bioinformatics: For normalization, 1 million high-quality reads were randomly selected from each sample, with every read carrying a distinct molecular identifier. Instead of being binned into consensus sequences, reads that shared molecular identifiers were thrown out. MiTCR, run with a Q25 quality threshold and the strictest error-elimination algorithm, handled CDR3 identification, clonotype clustering and error correction. Lower-bound total TCR beta diversity was estimated with a nonparametric unseen species model using Euler transformation. TCRdb trimmed public reads at Q25 via fastp, called clones via MiXCR and kept in-frame beta chains. All rows with the same CDR3 protein become a single entry with the most common DNA and genes. TCRdb's processing, not the study's, gives the V and J calls here. The sample table holds around 2 million distinct CDR3 sequences, of which about two fifths were seen once. Of the sample, 23% is held by the ten largest clones.

The sample taken for sequencing was blood. The TCR was taken from a human donor in good health.

The DNA is TGTGCCAGCAGGTCGGGACAGGACTTAAACATTCAGTACTTC. Translated, this gives CASRSGQDLNIQYF. The chain is encoded by TRBV6-2 or TRBV6-3 joined to TRBJ2-4; 8 bases in the junction line up with TRBD1. The CDR3, from cysteine to phenylalanine, totals 14 residues. Only CDR3 DNA is held: 42 bases, read in frame from base 1. Reading the germline V gene gives CDR1 MNHEY and CDR2 SVGEGT. V is trimmed back by 6 bases and J by 6 bases, and the junction contains 7 bases that no gene match accounts for.